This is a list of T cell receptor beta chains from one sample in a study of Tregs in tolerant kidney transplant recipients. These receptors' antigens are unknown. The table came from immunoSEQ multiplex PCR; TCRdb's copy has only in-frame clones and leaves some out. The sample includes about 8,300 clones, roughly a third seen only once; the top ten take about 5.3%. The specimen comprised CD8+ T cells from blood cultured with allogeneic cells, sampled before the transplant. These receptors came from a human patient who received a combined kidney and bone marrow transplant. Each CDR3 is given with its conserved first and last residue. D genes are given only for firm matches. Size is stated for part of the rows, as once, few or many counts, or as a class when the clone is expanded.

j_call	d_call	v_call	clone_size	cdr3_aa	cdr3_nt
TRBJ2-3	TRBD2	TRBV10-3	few	CAISSGGNTDTQYF	TGTGCCATCAGCAGCGGGGGTAACACAGATACGCAGTATTTT
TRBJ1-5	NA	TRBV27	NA	CASRVGGGNQPQHF	TGTGCCAGCAGGGTAGGGGGTGGCAATCAGCCCCAGCATTTT
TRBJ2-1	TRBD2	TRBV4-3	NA	CASSQPGLAGGRREQFF	TGCGCCAGCAGCCAACCGGGACTAGCGGGAGGGCGGCGAGAGCAGTTCTTC
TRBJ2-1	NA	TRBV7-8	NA	CASSLLVNEQFF	TGTGCCAGCAGCTTACTAGTGAATGAGCAGTTCTTC
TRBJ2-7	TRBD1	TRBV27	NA	CASSLTGAVWYEQYF	TGTGCCAGCAGTTTAACAGGGGCTGTGTGGTACGAGCAGTACTTC
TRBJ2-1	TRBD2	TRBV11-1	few	CASTTGLAGYNEQFF	TGTGCCAGCACAACGGGACTAGCGGGCTACAATGAGCAGTTCTTC
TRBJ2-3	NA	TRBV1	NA	CASSLQMAVLTDTQYF	TGCGCCAGCAGCCTCCAGATGGCGGTTCTCACAGATACGCAGTATTTT
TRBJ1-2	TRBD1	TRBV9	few	CASSDPGTDPYGYTF	TGTGCCAGCAGCGACCCAGGGACAGATCCTTATGGCTACACCTTC
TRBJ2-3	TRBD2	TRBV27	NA	CASSPLVAGGPDTQYF	TGTGCCAGCAGTCCCCTGGTAGCGGGGGGGCCAGATACGCAGTATTTT
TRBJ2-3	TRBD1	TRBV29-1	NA	CSVGQVNTDTQYF	TGCAGCGTCGGACAGGTTAACACAGATACGCAGTATTTT
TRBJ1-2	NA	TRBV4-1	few	CASKGGLGGYTF	TGTGCCAGCAAGGGGGGGCTGGGTGGCTACACCTTC